This T cell receptor beta chain came from a study of T cells after yellow fever vaccination. CDR3 length: 12 residues. Germline values: CDR1 SNHLY, CDR2 FYNNEI. The ends were cut back, 6 bases at V and 2 bases at J, with 8 bases in the middle. Each CDR3 protein gets one entry after TCRdb re-called the 5' RACE reads with MiXCR. The sample has 300,000 to 400,000 distinct CDR3 sequences; roughly 7.5% are singletons. Findings and caveats of the study: Post-booster repertoires again held most primary-vaccination clones (roughly 95% CD4, 85% to 90% CD8). Some clonotypes, a small share, were shared between CD4 and CD8 compartments.

This clonotype was seen a few times. Its antigen is as yet unknown. The TCR sequence derives from a man younger than 30 who received the YFV17D yellow fever vaccine. This sample comprised PBMCs, obtained more than 40 days after the first yellow fever vaccination. The genes are TRBV2 and TRBJ2-7; no definite D call. CDR3 amino acids: CASSQDTYEQYF. DNA of the CDR3: TGTGCCAGCAGCCAAGACACCTACGAGCAGTACTTC.